This T cell receptor beta chain originates from a study of beta chain features in type 1 diabetes. Study findings and constraints: Shortening that was moderate but significant affected the TCRB CDR3s of Type 1 diabetes patients in all four CD4+ subsets. Sequencing of cDNA might inflate the share of cells that strongly express TCR.

CD4+ naive, central memory, regulatory and stem cell-like memory subsets were isolated by sorting on CD45RO/CCR7/CD25/CD127/CD95/CD27. The CDR3 has 15 amino acids. Trimming took 11 bases from V and 6 from J, leaving 23 bases between them. In germline, CDR1 is ENHRY, CDR2 SYGVKD. Turning to this clone: Its specificity is not known.

The authors reverse transcribed all of the isolated RNA, so sequencing captured expressed TCRB transcripts. Naive, central memory and regulatory T cell samples yielded around 3.5 million reads on average. Measured with immunoSEQ multiplex PCR; TCRdb has only the in-frame clones, and not every one. The profile covers 150,000 to 190,000 clones, with about 9.4% appearing a single time and roughly 0.45% taken by the ten largest. The chain employs TRBV10-3 and TRBJ2-1; weak D call: TRBD2 (6 bases). The source is a young man with type 1 diabetes. The sample consisted of central memory CD4+ T cells from blood. The CDR3 bases are TGTGCCGGGGCCTTTGGCGGGATTGGCGGCAATGAGCAGTTCTTC. It encodes CAGAFGGIGGNEQFF.